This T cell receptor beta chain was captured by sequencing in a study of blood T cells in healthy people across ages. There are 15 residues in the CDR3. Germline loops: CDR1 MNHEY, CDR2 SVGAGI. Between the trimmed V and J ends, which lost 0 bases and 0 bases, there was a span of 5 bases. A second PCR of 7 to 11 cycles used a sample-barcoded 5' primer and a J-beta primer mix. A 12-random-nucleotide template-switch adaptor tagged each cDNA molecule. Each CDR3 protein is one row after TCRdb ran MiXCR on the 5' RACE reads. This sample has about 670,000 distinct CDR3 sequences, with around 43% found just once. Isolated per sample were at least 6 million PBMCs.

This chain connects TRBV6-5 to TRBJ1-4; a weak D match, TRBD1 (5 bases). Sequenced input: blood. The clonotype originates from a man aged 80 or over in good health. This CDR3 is CASSYSTATNEKLFF. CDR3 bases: TGTGCCAGCAGTTACTCGACAGCAACTAATGAAAAACTGTTTTTT.